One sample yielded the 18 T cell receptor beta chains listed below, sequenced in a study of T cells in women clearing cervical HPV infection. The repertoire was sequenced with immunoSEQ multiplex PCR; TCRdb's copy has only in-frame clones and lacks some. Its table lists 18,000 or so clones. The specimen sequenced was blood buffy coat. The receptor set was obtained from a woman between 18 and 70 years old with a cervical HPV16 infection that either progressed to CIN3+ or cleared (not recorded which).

The CDR3 sequence is CASSIGRDQETQYF. Partial CDR3 DNA: TGTGCCAGTAGTATTGGCAGGGACCAAGAGACC. V usage is TRBV19 and J usage is TRBJ2-5; D is possibly TRBD1 (5 bases). The read finishes 3 residues shy of the CDR3 end, and the germline J gene is used to complete it. V gave up 3 bases and J gave up 0 bases, with 8 bases separating them. Germline V gene data show CDR1 as LNHDA and CDR2 as SQIVND (reference sequence). This CDR3 is 14 amino acids long.

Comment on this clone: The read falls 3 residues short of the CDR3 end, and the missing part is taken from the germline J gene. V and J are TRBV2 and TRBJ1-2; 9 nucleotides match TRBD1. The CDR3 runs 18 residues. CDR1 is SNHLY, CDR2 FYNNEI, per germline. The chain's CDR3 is CASSEAIQGRTGVFGYTF. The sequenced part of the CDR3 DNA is TGTGCCAGCAGTGAAGCGATCCAAGGGAGGACAGGGGTATTCGGC. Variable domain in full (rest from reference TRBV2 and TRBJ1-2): EPEVTQTPSHQVTQMGQEVILRCVPISNHLYFYWYRQILGQKVEFLVSFYNNEISEKSEIFDDQFSVERPDGSNFTLKIRSTKLEDSAMYFCASSEAIQGRTGVFGYTFGSGTRLTVV.

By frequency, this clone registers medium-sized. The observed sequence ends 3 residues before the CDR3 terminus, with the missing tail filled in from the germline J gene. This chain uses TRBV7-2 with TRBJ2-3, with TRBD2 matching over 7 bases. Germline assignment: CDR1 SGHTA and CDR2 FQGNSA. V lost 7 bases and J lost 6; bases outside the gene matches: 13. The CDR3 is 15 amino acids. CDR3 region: CASTWGGAGADTQYF. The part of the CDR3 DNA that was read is TGTGCCAGCACCTGGGGGGGAGCAGGCGCGGATACG.

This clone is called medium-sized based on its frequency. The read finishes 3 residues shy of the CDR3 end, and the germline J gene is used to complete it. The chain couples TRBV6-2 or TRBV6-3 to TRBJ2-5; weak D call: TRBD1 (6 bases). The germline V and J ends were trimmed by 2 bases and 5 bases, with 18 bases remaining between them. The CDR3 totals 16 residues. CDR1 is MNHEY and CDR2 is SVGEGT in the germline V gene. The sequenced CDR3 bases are TGTGCCAGCAGTTACCAGGGACACACGAAGGTGGAGACC. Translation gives CASSYQGHTKVET. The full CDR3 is CASSYQGHTKVETQYF.

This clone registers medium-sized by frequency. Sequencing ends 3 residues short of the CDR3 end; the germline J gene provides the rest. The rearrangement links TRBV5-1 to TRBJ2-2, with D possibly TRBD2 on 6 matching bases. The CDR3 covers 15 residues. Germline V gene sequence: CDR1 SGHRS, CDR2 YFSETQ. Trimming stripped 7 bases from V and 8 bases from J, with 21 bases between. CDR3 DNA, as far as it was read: TGCGCCAGCGTCCCCGGGACTCTTTCTGAAGGGGAG. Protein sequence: CASVPGTLSEGE. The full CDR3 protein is CASVPGTLSEGELFF.

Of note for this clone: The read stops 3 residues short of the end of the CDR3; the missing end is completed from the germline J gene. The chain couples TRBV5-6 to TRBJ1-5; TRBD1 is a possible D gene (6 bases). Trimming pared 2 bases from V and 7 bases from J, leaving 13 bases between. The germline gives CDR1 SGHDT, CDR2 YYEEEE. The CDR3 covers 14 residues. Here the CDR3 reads CASSFSGGRQPQHF. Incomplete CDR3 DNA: TGTGCCAGCAGCTTTTCTGGGGGCAGGCAGCCC.

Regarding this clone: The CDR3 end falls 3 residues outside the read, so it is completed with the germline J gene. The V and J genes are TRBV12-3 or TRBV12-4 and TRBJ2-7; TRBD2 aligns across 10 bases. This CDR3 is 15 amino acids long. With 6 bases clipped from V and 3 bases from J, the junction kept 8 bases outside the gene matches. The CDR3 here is CASRSGLADNYEQYF. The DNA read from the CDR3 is TGTGCCAGCAGATCCGGACTAGCGGACAACTACGAG.

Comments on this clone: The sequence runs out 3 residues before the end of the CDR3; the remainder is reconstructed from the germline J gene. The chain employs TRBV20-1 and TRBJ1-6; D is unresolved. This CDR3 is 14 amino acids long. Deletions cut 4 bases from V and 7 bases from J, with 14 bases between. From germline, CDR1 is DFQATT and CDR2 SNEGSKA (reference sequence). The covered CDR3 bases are TGCAGTGCTAAGACACACGGAGAGAATTCACCC. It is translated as CSAKTHGENSP. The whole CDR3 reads CSAKTHGENSPLHF.

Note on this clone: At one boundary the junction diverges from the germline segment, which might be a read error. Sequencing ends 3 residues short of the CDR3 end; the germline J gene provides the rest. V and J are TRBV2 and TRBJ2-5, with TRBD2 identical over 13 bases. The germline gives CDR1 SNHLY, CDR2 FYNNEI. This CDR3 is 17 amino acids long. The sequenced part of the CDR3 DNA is TGTGCCAGCAATGAATATGGGACTAGCGGGGTTCGGGAGACC. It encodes CASNEYGTSGVRET. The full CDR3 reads CASNEYGTSGVRETQYF.

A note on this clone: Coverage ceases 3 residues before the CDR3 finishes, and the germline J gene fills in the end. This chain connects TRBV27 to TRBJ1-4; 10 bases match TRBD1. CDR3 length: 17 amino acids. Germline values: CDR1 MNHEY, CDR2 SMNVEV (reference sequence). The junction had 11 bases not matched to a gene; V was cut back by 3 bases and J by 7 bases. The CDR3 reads CASSLRQGALQGEKLFF. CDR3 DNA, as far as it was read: TGTGCCAGCAGTTTGAGACAGGGGGCCCTCCAGGGTGAAAAA.

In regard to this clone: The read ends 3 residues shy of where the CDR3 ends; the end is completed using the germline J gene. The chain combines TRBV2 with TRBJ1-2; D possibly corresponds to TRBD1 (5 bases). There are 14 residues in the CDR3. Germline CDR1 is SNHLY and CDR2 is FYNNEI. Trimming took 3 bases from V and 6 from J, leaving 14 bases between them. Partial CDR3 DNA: TGTGCCAGCAGTGACCGGGGGTCATATAATGGC. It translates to CASSDRGSYNG. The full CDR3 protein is CASSDRGSYNGYTF. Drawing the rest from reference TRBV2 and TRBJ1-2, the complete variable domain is EPEVTQTPSHQVTQMGQEVILRCVPISNHLYFYWYRQILGQKVEFLVSFYNNEISEKSEIFDDQFSVERPDGSNFTLKIRSTKLEDSAMYFCASSDRGSYNGYTFGSGTRLTVV.

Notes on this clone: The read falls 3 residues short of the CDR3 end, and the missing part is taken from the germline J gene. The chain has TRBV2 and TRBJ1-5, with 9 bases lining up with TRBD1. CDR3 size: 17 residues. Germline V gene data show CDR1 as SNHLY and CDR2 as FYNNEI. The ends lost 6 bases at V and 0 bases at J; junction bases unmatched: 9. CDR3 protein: CASRRKTGGNSNQPQHF. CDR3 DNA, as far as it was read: TGTGCCAGCAGACGGAAGACAGGGGGGAATAGCAATCAGCCC.

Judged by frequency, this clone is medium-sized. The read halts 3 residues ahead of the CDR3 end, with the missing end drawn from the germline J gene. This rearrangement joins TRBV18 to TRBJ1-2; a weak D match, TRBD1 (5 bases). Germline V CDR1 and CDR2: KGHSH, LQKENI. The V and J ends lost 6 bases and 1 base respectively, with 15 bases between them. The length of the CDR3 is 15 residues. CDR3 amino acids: CASSQDRALNYGYTF. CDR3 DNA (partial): TGTGCCAGCTCCCAAGACAGAGCCCTTAACTATGGC.

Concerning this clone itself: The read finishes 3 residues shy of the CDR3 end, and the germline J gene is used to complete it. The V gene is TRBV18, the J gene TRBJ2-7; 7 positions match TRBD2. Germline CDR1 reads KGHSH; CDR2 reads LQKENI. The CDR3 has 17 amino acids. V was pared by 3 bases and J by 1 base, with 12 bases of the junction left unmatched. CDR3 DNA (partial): TGTGCCAGCTCACCTTATCAAAGCGGGGTCAGTTCCTACGAG. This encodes CASSPYQSGVSSYE. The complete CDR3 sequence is CASSPYQSGVSSYEQYF.

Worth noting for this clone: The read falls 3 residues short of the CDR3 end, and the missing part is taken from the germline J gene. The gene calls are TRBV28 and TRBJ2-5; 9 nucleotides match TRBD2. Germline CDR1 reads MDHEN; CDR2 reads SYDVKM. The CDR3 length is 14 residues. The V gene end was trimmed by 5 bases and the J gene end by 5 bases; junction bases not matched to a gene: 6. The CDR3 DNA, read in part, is TGTGCCAGCAGTGGATTTAGCGGGAGTGAGACC. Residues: CASSGFSGSET. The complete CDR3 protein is CASSGFSGSETQYF.

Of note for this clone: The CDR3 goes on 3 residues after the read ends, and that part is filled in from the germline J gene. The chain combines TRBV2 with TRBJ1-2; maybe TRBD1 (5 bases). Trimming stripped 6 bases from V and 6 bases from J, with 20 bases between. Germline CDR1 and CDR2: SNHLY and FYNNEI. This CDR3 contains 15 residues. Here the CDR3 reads CASSQTVTRGDGYTF. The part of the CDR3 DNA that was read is TGTGCCAGCAGCCAGACTGTTACGCGGGGGGATGGC.

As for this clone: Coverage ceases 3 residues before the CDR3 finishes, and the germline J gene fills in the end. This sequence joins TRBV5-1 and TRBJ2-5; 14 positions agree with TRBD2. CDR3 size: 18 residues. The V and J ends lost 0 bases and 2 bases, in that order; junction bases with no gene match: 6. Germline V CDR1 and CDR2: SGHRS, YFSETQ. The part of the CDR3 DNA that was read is TGCGCCAGCAGCTTGGGACTAGCGGGGGGGCGAGTACAAGAGACC. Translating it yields CASSLGLAGGRVQET. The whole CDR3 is CASSLGLAGGRVQETQYF. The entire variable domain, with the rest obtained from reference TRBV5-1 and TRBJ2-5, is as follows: KAGVTQTPRYLIKTRGQQVTLSCSPISGHRSVSWYQQTPGQGLQFLFEYFSETQRNKGNFPGRFSGRQFSNSRSEMNVSTLELGDSALYLCASSLGLAGGRVQETQYFGPGTRLLVL.

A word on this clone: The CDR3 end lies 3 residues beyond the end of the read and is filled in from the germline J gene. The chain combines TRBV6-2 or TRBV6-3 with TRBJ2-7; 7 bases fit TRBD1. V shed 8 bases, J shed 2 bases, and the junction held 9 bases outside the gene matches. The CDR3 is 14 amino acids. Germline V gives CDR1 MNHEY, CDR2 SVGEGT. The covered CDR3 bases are TGTGCCAGCGAAACTGGGACAGTTGCCTACGAG. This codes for CASETGTVAYE. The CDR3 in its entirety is CASETGTVAYEQYF.